This entry concerns a single T cell receptor (beta chain). The length of the CDR3 is 17 residues. Germline V CDR1 and CDR2: KGHSH, LQKENI. After removal of 3 bases from V and 9 bases from J, the junction contained 12 bases not matched to a gene. It was with a sample-barcoded 5' primer and a J-beta primer mix that a second PCR of about 6 to 12 cycles was run. TCRdb re-called the 5' RACE reads through MiXCR, storing one row per CDR3 protein. Of around 650,000 distinct CDR3 sequences detected, around 43% appear once; the ten largest clones hold 25% to 35%. This specimen belongs to a study of blood T cells in healthy people across ages. Study context: Template switching recovered approximately one barcoded beta molecule for every two T cells.

The rearrangement joins TRBV18 to TRBJ2-1; 12 bases agree with TRBD2. Sequences were obtained from blood. The receptor comes from a man older than 75 in good health. Written as DNA, the CDR3 is TGTGCCAGCTCACCGCTCGTGACTAGCGGGAGTGAAATTGAGCAGTTCTTC. This sequence encodes CASSPLVTSGSEIEQFF.